These 20 T cell receptor beta chains share one sample of origin, sequenced in a study. TCRdb processed the RT-PCR reads anew with MiXCR; each CDR3 protein has one entry. The sample lists about 680,000 distinct CDR3 sequences; 12% to 15% were seen once. The specimen sequenced was memory CD4+ T cells from blood. These receptors were obtained from a female donor in good health, serving as a healthy control.

The chain has TRBV5-1 and TRBJ2-2, with 7 bases aligning to TRBD1. CDR1 SGHRS and CDR2 YFSETQ come from the germline V gene. Unmatched junction bases numbered 8, after V lost 4 bases and J lost 5 bases. CDR3 length: 15 amino acids. The CDR3 here is CASSPQGSGTGELFF. Written as DNA, the CDR3 is TGCGCCAGCAGCCCACAGGGGTCGGGGACCGGGGAGCTGTTTTTT.

This clonotype was detected many times. The rearrangement uses TRBV5-1 and TRBJ2-7; D could derive from TRBD1 or TRBD2 (5 bases each). In germline, CDR1 is SGHRS, CDR2 YFSETQ. V dropped 2 bases and J dropped 0 bases, with 18 bases sitting between them. The CDR3 length is 17 residues. CDR3 nucleotides: TGCGCCAGCAGCTTCAATGCGCAGGGACGCGACTCCTACGAGCAGTACTTC. Its translation is CASSFNAQGRDSYEQYF.

The rearrangement links TRBV2 to TRBJ2-5; a weak D match, TRBD2 (5 bases). Between the trimmed V and J ends, which lost 5 bases and 1 base, there was a span of 14 bases. The CDR3 totals 15 residues. The germline CDR1 and CDR2 sequences are SNHLY and FYNNEI. The CDR3 sequence is CASSPGNNFQETQYF. The CDR3 region has the DNA TGTGCCAGCAGTCCCGGGAATAATTTCCAAGAGACCCAGTACTTC.

Many counts were recorded for this clonotype. CDR3 bases: TGTGCCAGCAGTTACGGGACACGCCATCCGATGAACACTGAAGCTTTCTTT. It encodes CASSYGTRHPMNTEAFF. The chain joins TRBV6-5 to TRBJ1-1; a possible D gene is TRBD1 (6 bases). The CDR3 is made up of 17 amino acids. Trimming took off 2 bases at V and 0 bases at J, with 16 bases between the two ends. Germline-derived CDR1 and CDR2 are MNHEY and SVGAGI.

This clonotype was seen repeatedly, ten times or more. The chain recombines TRBV20-1 with TRBJ2-7; D uncertain. This CDR3 region has 15 residues. Trimming removed 7 bases from V and 7 bases from J, with 26 bases in between. CDR1 and CDR2 (germline): DFQATT, SNEGSKA (reference sequence). CDR3 loop: CSVEFPAMLHGEQYF. As DNA, the CDR3 is TGCAGTGTTGAATTTCCAGCGATGCTTCATGGGGAGCAGTACTTC.

The chain links TRBV7-2 to TRBJ1-4; no clear D gene. This CDR3 region has 15 residues. With 8 bases removed from V and 2 bases from J, the gap between germline ends came to 15 bases. Germline V gene data show CDR1 as SGHTA and CDR2 as FQGNSA. Here the CDR3 reads CASVLVADTNEKLFF. In nucleotides, the CDR3 is TGTGCCAGCGTCTTAGTGGCAGATACTAATGAAAAACTGTTTTTT. Complete variable domain (other parts from reference TRBV7-2 and TRBJ1-4): GAGVSQSPSNKVTEKGKDVELRCDPISGHTALYWYRQSLGQGLEFLIYFQGNSAPDKSGLPSDRFSAERTGGSVSTLTIQRTQQEDSAVYLCASVLVADTNEKLFFGSGTQLSVL.

The rearrangement links TRBV10-3 to TRBJ2-2; 8 bases are a match to TRBD1. The V segment lost 0 bases and the J segment 0 bases; nucleotides outside the gene matches: 9. The CDR3 contains 19 residues. Germline CDR1 is ENHRY and CDR2 is SYGVKD. As DNA, the CDR3 is TGTGCCATCAGTGAGTCGACAAACAGGGGGGCTTCGAACACCGGGGAGCTGTTTTTT. This gives the protein CAISESTNRGASNTGELFF.

This chain links TRBV5-1 with TRBJ2-1; possibly TRBD2 for D (7 bases). The CDR3 covers 14 residues. Germline CDR1 is SGHRS and CDR2 is YFSETQ. Trimming took 5 bases from V and 9 from J, leaving 18 bases between them. The CDR3 reads CASSLGGDASEQFF. CDR3 DNA sequence: TGCGCCAGCAGTCTAGGGGGGGATGCGAGTGAGCAGTTCTTC.

V usage is TRBV23-1 and J usage is TRBJ1-1, with TRBD1 as a possible D gene (6 bases). TRBV23-1 is flagged as an ORF with uncertain function. V dropped 7 bases and J dropped 3 bases, with 18 bases sitting between them. This CDR3 is 15 amino acids long. CDR3 amino acids: CASIYKQGMDTEAFF. The CDR3 bases are TGCGCCAGCATATACAAACAGGGTATGGACACTGAAGCTTTCTTT.

Only a few counts were recorded for this clonotype. The J gene is TRBJ2-4, the V gene TRBV4-1, with D possibly being TRBD1 or TRBD2 (6 bases each). The CDR3 length is 16 residues. Germline loops: CDR1 MGHRA, CDR2 YSYEKL. Trimming removed 0 bases at V and 2 bases at J, with 11 bases between. CDR3 sequence: CASSQEGGGSKNIQYF. The CDR3 coding sequence is TGCGCCAGCAGCCAAGAAGGGGGAGGTTCCAAAAACATTCAGTACTTC.

A word on this clonotype: A much bigger clone sits one base away, suggesting this may be a read error. The J gene is TRBJ2-5, the V gene TRBV6-1; D possibly corresponds to TRBD2 (5 bases). The V gene lost 10 bases and the J gene lost 5 bases, with 17 bases spanning the gap. Germline assignment: CDR1 MNHNS and CDR2 SASEGT. The CDR3 has 13 residues. The CDR3 DNA is TGTGCCACCAGAAGCGGAGACGGGGAGACCCAGTACTTC. This encodes CATRSGDGETQYF.

The V gene is TRBV19, the J gene TRBJ2-1, with 12 bases matching TRBD2. The germline V gene has CDR1 LNHDA and CDR2 SQIVND (reference sequence). The CDR3 runs 15 residues. J lost 5 bases, V lost 6 bases, and 5 bases had no gene match. CDR3 bases: TGTGCCAGTAGAACTAGCGGGGGGTTCCACAATGAGCAGTTCTTC. Its protein product is CASRTSGGFHNEQFF.

The table lists this clonotype with a few counts. A much more abundant neighbour one base away suggests this may be a read error. The gene calls are TRBV7-3 and TRBJ2-2; the D gene is possibly TRBD1 (5 bases). The CDR3 runs 15 residues. V was cut by 0 bases and J by 6 bases, with 11 bases left in between. Germline-derived CDR1 and CDR2 are SGHTA and FQGTGA. In DNA form, the CDR3 reads TGTGCCAGCAGCTTAACGGCCTTAGGGGCCGGGGAGCTGTTTTTT. This codes for CASSLTALGAGELFF.

This clonotype was observed many times. V usage is TRBV10-3 and J usage is TRBJ2-1; 7 bases are shared with TRBD2. This CDR3 contains 13 residues. From germline, CDR1 is ENHRY and CDR2 SYGVKD. Germline trimming cut 6 bases from V and 9 bases from J; bases unmatched to any gene: 8. As DNA, the CDR3 is TGTGCCATCAGCGAGCGGGAAAGAATTGAGCAGTTCTTC. Residues: CAISERERIEQFF.

This clonotype was recorded at least ten times. The rearrangement joins TRBV3-1 to TRBJ1-1; tentatively, D is TRBD1 (5 bases). CDR3 length equals 11 residues. Germline V gene data show CDR1 as LGHDT and CDR2 as YNNKEL (reference sequence). Trimming stripped 5 bases from V and 12 bases from J, with 13 bases between. CDR3 nucleotide sequence: TGTGCCAGCAGCAATGGGCGGACAACTTTCTTT. Amino acid sequence: CASSNGRTTFF. The whole variable domain, remainder taken from reference TRBV3-1 and TRBJ1-1, is DTAVSQTPKYLVTQMGNDKSIKCEQNLGHDTMYWYKQDSKKFLKIMFSYNNKELIINETVPNRFSPKSPDKAHLNLHINSLELGDSAVYFCASSNGRTTFFGQGTRLTVV.

This rearrangement joins TRBV5-1 to TRBJ1-2, with D perhaps TRBD1 (5 bases). The CDR3 sequence is 14 residues long. Trimming stripped 4 bases from V and 1 base from J, with 11 bases between. Germline V lookup: CDR1 SGHRS, CDR2 YFSETQ. The CDR3 DNA sequence: TGCGCCAGCAGCCGAGGGGACGGTAACTATGGCTACACCTTC. Encoded protein: CASSRGDGNYGYTF.

Ten or more counts support this clonotype. This rearrangement joins TRBV29-1 to TRBJ1-2; D is unclear. Germline V gene data show CDR1 as SQVTM and CDR2 as ANQGSEA. The germline V and J ends were trimmed by 5 bases and 0 bases, with 7 bases remaining between them. The CDR3 consists of 12 residues. CDR3 protein: CSVSRANYGYTF. The CDR3 DNA reads as TGCAGCGTTTCGAGGGCTAACTATGGCTACACCTTC.

V usage is TRBV11-2 and J usage is TRBJ2-7; possibly TRBD2 for D (5 bases). The germline CDR1 and CDR2 sequences are SGHAT and FQNNGV. The CDR3 sequence is 15 residues long. V lost 4 bases, J lost 1 base, and 14 bases lay in between. CDR3 sequence (DNA): TGTGCCAGCAGCTCCCAACACGGGATTTCCTACGAGCAGTACTTC. Translation gives CASSSQHGISYEQYF. Using reference TRBV11-2 and TRBJ2-7 for the parts outside the CDR3, the full variable domain is EAGVAQSPRYKIIEKRQSVAFWCNPISGHATLYWYQQILGQGPKLLIQFQNNGVVDDSQLPKDRFSAERLKGVDSTLKIQPAKLEDSAVYLCASSSQHGISYEQYFGPGTRLTVT.

This clonotype was detected only a few times. V is TRBV4-3 and J is TRBJ2-3; 9 bases line up with TRBD2. Per the germline V gene, CDR1 is LGHNA and CDR2 is YSLEER. J gave up 5 bases and V 4 bases, and 10 bases lay outside the gene matches. CDR3 size: 16 residues. In DNA, the CDR3 is TGCGCCAGCAGCCGGGCGGGAGCGGGAGGAGGAGATACGCAGTATTTT. It encodes CASSRAGAGGGDTQYF.

Ten or more counts support this clonotype. The V and J genes are TRBV12-3 or TRBV12-4 and TRBJ2-1, with 14 bases lining up with TRBD2. The CDR3 is 15 residues long. V dropped 4 bases and J dropped 12; count of bases not matched to a gene: 8. The DNA for the CDR3 is TGTGCCAGCAGTTCGACTAGCGGGAGGGCCCGCGGGCAGTTCTTC. This translates into CASSSTSGRARGQFF.